This is a list of T cell receptor beta chains from one sample in a study of early T cells in non-severe SARS-CoV-2 infection. TCRdb recomputed calls from the 5' RACE reads with MiXCR, one row per CDR3 protein. Among under 70,000 distinct CDR3 sequences listed, approximately 13% were seen once. The specimen comprised whole blood, sampled at baseline. The source is an adult who was a healthcare worker with PCR-confirmed SARS-CoV-2 infection or an uninfected control (not recorded which). The CDR3 runs from the conserved cysteine through the conserved F or W. D genes are given only for firm matches. Clone size, where shown, is once, few, many, or a class for clones that have expanded.

>TRBJ2-1|17|NA|TRBD2|TRBV7-6
TGTGCCAGCAGCCCCGGACTAGCGGGAGGGCCGAACAATGAGCAGTTCTTC
CASSPGLAGGPNNEQFF
>TRBJ2-5|16|many|TRBD2|TRBV9
TGTGCCAGCAGCCAAGAAGGAGCGGGAAGGAGCGAGACCCAGTACTTC
CASSQEGAGRSETQYF
>TRBJ2-1|14|NA|TRBD2|TRBV20-1
TGCAGTGCTAGCGGCGGGAGGGCCTACAATGAGCAGTTCTTC
CSASGGRAYNEQFF
>TRBJ2-7|15|many|TRBD1|TRBV25-1
TGTGCCAGCAGTGAAGACAGGGGGAACTCCTACGAGCAGTACTTC
CASSEDRGNSYEQYF
>TRBJ2-1|16|NA|NA|TRBV7-8
TGTGCCAGCAGCCCTGGCGCAAGGCGGGAACCCAATGAGCAGTTCTTC
CASSPGARREPNEQFF
>TRBJ2-1|13|many|NA|TRBV7-8
TGTGCCAGCAGCCCGCAGGTGGGCAATGAGCAGTTCTTC
CASSPQVGNEQFF
>TRBJ1-2|15|NA|TRBD1|TRBV5-4
TGTGCCAGCAGCTTGCCAACAGGGGGGGAATATGGCTACACCTTC
CASSLPTGGEYGYTF
>TRBJ2-7|14|NA|TRBD1|TRBV28
TGTGCCAGCAGTTTATCACAGGGGGCGGTCGAGCAGTACTTC
CASSLSQGAVEQYF
>TRBJ1-5|16|NA|NA|TRBV6-2/TRBV6-3
TGTGCCAGCAGTTCCATAGACACTCGTCTCAATCAGCCCCAGCATTTT
CASSSIDTRLNQPQHF
>TRBJ2-5|12|NA|NA|TRBV28
TGTGCCAGCAGTTTAGGTCCGAGGACCCAGTACTTC
CASSLGPRTQYF
>TRBJ1-6|15|few|NA|TRBV20-1
TGCAGTGCTAGTCGTACCGGGGGGATAAATTCACCCCTCCACTTT
CSASRTGGINSPLHF
>TRBJ2-7|14|many|NA|TRBV29-1
TGCAGCGTTGTAGGAGGTGGGTTTCCCTACGAGCAGTACTTC
CSVVGGGFPYEQYF
>TRBJ2-2|14|few|NA|TRBV5-6
TGTGCCAGCAGGTGGGGACCGAACACCGGGGAGCTGTTTTTT
CASRWGPNTGELFF
>TRBJ2-7|13|few|NA|TRBV6-2/TRBV6-3
TGTGCCAGCAGCCCGCCGGGCCCCTACGAGCAGTACTTC
CASSPPGPYEQYF
>TRBJ2-1|15|many|NA|TRBV7-6
TGTGCCAGCAGCTTAGTGGGGACAACCTACAATGAGCAGTTCTTC
CASSLVGTTYNEQFF
>TRBJ2-5|15|few|NA|TRBV7-8
TGTGCCAGCAGCTTGTTTGGGGTAGGCCAAGAGACCCAGTACTTC
CASSLFGVGQETQYF
>TRBJ1-1|13|few|NA|TRBV5-1
TGCGCCAGCAGCCATCAACAGGGATCTGAAGCTTTCTTT
CASSHQQGSEAFF
>TRBJ2-7|15|many|TRBD2|TRBV9
TGTGCCAGCAGCGTAGGGCGGGAGAGGTTGGAGGAGCAGTACTTC
CASSVGRERLEEQYF
>TRBJ1-1|11|few|NA|TRBV2
TGTGCCAGCTATCTGAACACTGAAGCTTTCTTT
CASYLNTEAFF
>TRBJ1-1|14|few|TRBD1|TRBV7-9
TGTGCCAGCAGCCGACAGGGCGTGAACACTGAAGCTTTCTTT
CASSRQGVNTEAFF
>TRBJ2-7|14|NA|NA|TRBV7-6
TGTGCCAGCAGCTTAGAGCTTGGGAGCTACGAGCAGTACTTC
CASSLELGSYEQYF
>TRBJ2-2|11|NA|NA|TRBV11-2
TGTGCCAGCAGCCGGTCCGGGGAGCTGTTTTTT
CASSRSGELFF
>TRBJ2-2|16|few|NA|TRBV11-3
TGTGCCAGCAGCCAAAGGGTTTTCGCGAACACCGGGGAGCTGTTTTTT
CASSQRVFANTGELFF
>TRBJ2-1|17|NA|TRBD1|TRBV5-6
TGTGCCAGCAGCTCATGGTTGACAGGGGGCCAAGGCAATGAGCAGTTCTTC
CASSSWLTGGQGNEQFF
>TRBJ1-2|12|NA|TRBD1|TRBV29-1
TGCAGCGTTGGTGGACAGGGAAATGGCTACACCTTC
CSVGGQGNGYTF
>TRBJ2-7|16|few|TRBD2|TRBV20-1
TGCAGTGCTAGCCCGGGACTAGCGGTGCAATTGGACGAGCAGTACTTC
CSASPGLAVQLDEQYF
>TRBJ1-2|17|few|NA|TRBV24-1
TGTGCCACCCGCGTTCCGTTTTGTGGAATCGGAGCCCATGGCTACACCTTC
CATRVPFCGIGAHGYTF
>TRBJ2-1|19|many|TRBD2|TRBV5-1
TGCGCCAGCAGCTTGACGGGGGGCTCTAGCGGGAGCTCCTACAATGAGCAGTTCTTC
CASSLTGGSSGSSYNEQFF
>TRBJ1-2|13|NA|NA|TRBV27
TGTGCCAGCAGTTTCCGGGGGGCTTTAGGCTACACCTTC
CASSFRGALGYTF
>TRBJ2-7|14|few|TRBD2|TRBV6-2/TRBV6-3
TGTGCAGCGGAGCGGGAGCCTTATCTCCACGAGCAGTACTTC
CAAEREPYLHEQYF
>TRBJ1-1|11|few|NA|TRBV12-3/TRBV12-4
TGTGCCAGCATCCTCCACGCTGAAGCTTTCTTT
CASILHAEAFF
>TRBJ2-1|15|many|NA|TRBV11-3
TGTGCCAGCAGCTTATACGGGGGTCCAGACAATGAGCAGTTCTTC
CASSLYGGPDNEQFF
>TRBJ2-3|14|many|NA|TRBV21-1
TGTGCCAGCAGCAAAGAGATCTCACCAGATACGCAGTATTTT
CASSKEISPDTQYF
>TRBJ1-2|15|NA|TRBD1|TRBV20-1
TGCAGTGTCAGGGGGGAGAAGTCCTCTAACTATGGCTACACCTTC
CSVRGEKSSNYGYTF
>TRBJ2-3|14|NA|TRBD2|TRBV4-3
TGCGCCAGCAGCCCCGGGACTAGCTTAGATACGCAGTATTTT
CASSPGTSLDTQYF